The present T cell receptor beta chain was sequenced within a study of regulatory T cells in long-lasting Graves disease. This clonotype was counted at least ten times. The CDR3 consists of 16 residues. Trimming stripped 2 bases from V and 0 bases from J, with 11 bases between. Germline-derived CDR1 and CDR2 are MDHEN and SYDVKM. Through Arm-PCR of CDR3 regions and iRepertoire HTBI primers, TCR beta libraries were built. Each CDR3 protein is one row after TCRdb ran MiXCR on the multiplex PCR reads. The repertoire holds 350,000 to 450,000 distinct CDR3 sequences, with 15% as singletons. Regarding time point: newly diagnosed GD, antithyroid drugs for less than 3 months. The TCR library was prepared using RNA isolated from PBMCs. The same sample was also studied in work on T cells in Graves' hyperthyroidism and ophthalmopathy.

The chain has TRBV28 and TRBJ2-4; D is perhaps TRBD2 (5 bases). Sequences were derived from peripheral blood mononuclear cells (PBMCs), sampled at new diagnosis, from a patient treated with antithyroid drugs. This sequence was found in a woman in her thirties or forties with Graves disease. The CDR3 nucleotides are TGTGCCAGCAGTTTAGAAGCGGTACTAGCCAAAAACATTCAGTACTTC. Translation: CASSLEAVLAKNIQYF.